This T cell receptor (beta chain) is drawn from a study of blood T cell repertoires in COVID-19. Germline CDR1 reads MNHEY; CDR2 reads SVGAGI. Losses at the gene ends were 5 bases for V and 5 bases for J; bases not matched to a gene: 11. This CDR3 spans 15 amino acids. Sequencing was performed with immunoSEQ multiplex PCR; in TCRdb, only in-frame clones are kept and a portion is missing. Of roughly 140,000 clones listed, just under 85% are singletons. The TCR originated in a woman aged 40 to 50 with active or convalescent COVID-19. The chain carries TRBV6-5 and TRBJ1-1, with 7 positions matching TRBD1. The material sequenced was peripheral blood. The CDR3 DNA sequence: TGTGCCAGCAGTCCCCGACAGGGACGAGGGACTGAAGCTTTCTTT. Protein product: CASSPRQGRGTEAFF.